This T cell receptor (beta chain) stems from a study of immune heterogeneity within non-small cell lung tumors. Multiplex PCR amplified TCR beta CDR3 with 32 V and 13 J primers. TCRdb reprocessed the multiplex PCR reads with MiXCR, giving one entry per CDR3 protein. The table has under 13,000 distinct CDR3 sequences, about a fifth seen once; the top ten hold approximately 4%. Sample share makes this clonotype medium-sized. The authors used about 600 ng of bulk tumor genomic DNA per sample as template. Several biopsies were spaced far apart within each primary tumor and obtained as surgery took place. Enrolled individuals presented with untreated, newly diagnosed non-small cell lung cancer and received curative surgery. This CDR3 is 13 amino acids long. Deletions cut 6 bases from V and 4 bases from J, with 15 bases between. Germline V gene lookup returns CDR1 DFQATT and CDR2 SNEGSKA (reference sequence).

The TCR was taken from a man in his sixties with non-small cell lung cancer. Input material: lung tumor tissue. The rearrangement joins TRBV20-1 to TRBJ2-5; D remains ambiguous. CDR3: CSAPPGVGETQYF. DNA of the CDR3: TGCAGTGCCCCCCCTGGAGTAGGAGAGACCCAGTACTTC.